The text below deals with one TCR beta chain. Its antigen is unidentified. Primed by a sample-barcoded 5' primer and a J-beta primer mix, a second PCR proceeded for roughly 7 to 11 cycles. Through a template-switch adaptor with 12 random nucleotides, each cDNA molecule received a tag. TCRdb fed the 5' RACE reads into MiXCR, producing one record per CDR3 protein. The data show fewer than 2,000,000 distinct CDR3 sequences, roughly 32% seen once. After removal of 2 bases from V and 8 bases from J, the junction contained 5 bases not matched to a gene. From germline, CDR1 is LGHDT and CDR2 YNNKEL (reference sequence). The CDR3 is made up of 13 amino acids. The data derive from a study of blood T cells in healthy people across ages. Whole-study context: About one barcoded TCR beta cDNA was captured per two T cells.

Study-level points and caveats: Using unsorted PBMCs precluded a conclusive naive versus antigen-experienced comparison.

The chain combines TRBV3-1 with TRBJ1-1; 7 bases match TRBD1. The clonotype comes from a woman aged 25 to 39 in good health. The sequenced sample was blood. CDR3 region: CASSQPTGREAFF. In DNA form, the CDR3 reads TGTGCCAGCAGCCAACCGACAGGGAGGGAAGCTTTCTTT.